Listed here are 20 T cell receptor beta chains from one sample, sequenced in a study of blood T cells in healthy people across ages (dated by TCRdb to the mid-2010s). To prepare the library, 5' RACE was applied. The sequencer listed for this sample is Illumina HiSeq 2500. A second PCR of roughly 7 to 12 cycles was performed with a sample-barcoded 5' primer and a J-beta primer mix. Clones were called with MiXCR by TCRdb after fastp trimmed the public reads at Q25, and only in-frame beta chains were retained. Each CDR3 protein gets just one entry, which takes the most common genes and DNA from the rows behind it. The sample table contains 600,000 to 850,000 distinct CDR3 sequences; only one count was recorded for around 25% of them. The top ten clonotypes cover more than 7.5% of the sample. The same sample was also used in a study of T cells of mothers and their children.

Sequencing was carried out using blood. The receptors stem from a boy under 18 in good health.

The sample holds a few counts of this clonotype. The rearrangement links TRBV6-6 to TRBJ2-1; D unclear. The CDR3 runs 12 residues. V was shortened by 8 bases and J by 6 bases, with 11 bases between the two germline ends. The germline gives CDR1 MNHNY, CDR2 SVGAGI (reference sequence). CDR3 loop: CASGGLLNEQFF. The CDR3 bases are TGTGCCAGCGGTGGGCTACTCAATGAGCAGTTCTTC.

This clonotype appeared a few times. The chain recombines TRBV6-6 with TRBJ2-3, with D possibly TRBD2 on 6 matching bases. Germline lookup yields CDR1 MNHNY and CDR2 SVGAGI (reference sequence). There are 16 residues in the CDR3. The V end was cut by 8 bases, the J end by 1 base, with 19 bases between. CDR3 amino acids: CASGASGTSRTDTQYF. CDR3 nucleotides: TGTGCCAGCGGGGCGTCAGGAACTAGCCGCACAGATACGCAGTATTTT.

This chain joins TRBV7-3 and TRBJ2-3; D uncertain. The CDR3 has 13 amino acids. V was shortened by 10 bases and J by 1 base, with 12 bases between the two germline ends. Germline CDR1 SGHTA, CDR2 FQGTGA. The DNA of the CDR3 is TGTGCCACTTCCCTGGGCCGCACAGATACGCAGTATTTT. This encodes CATSLGRTDTQYF. The full variable domain, rest sourced from reference TRBV7-3 and TRBJ2-3, is GAGVSQTPSNKVTEKGKYVELRCDPISGHTALYWYRQSLGQGPEFLIYFQGTGAADDSGLPNDRFFAVRPEGSVSTLKIQRTERGDSAVYLCATSLGRTDTQYFGPGTRLTVL.

The chain couples TRBV6-2 or TRBV6-3 to TRBJ2-7; 7 bases align to TRBD1. The trim removed 1 base at V and 7 bases at J, leaving 13 bases unmatched. The CDR3 contains 16 residues. Germline V CDR1 and CDR2: MNHEY, SVGEGT. The CDR3 region has the DNA TGTGCCAGCAGTTACTTTAGGGGGCCAAAAGGAGGAGAGCAGTACTTC. The encoded protein is CASSYFRGPKGGEQYF.

The V gene is TRBV19, the J gene TRBJ2-6; D is unclear. Germline values: CDR1 LNHDA, CDR2 SQIVND (reference sequence). CDR3 length: 19 amino acids. The ends were cut back, 0 bases at V and 4 bases at J, with 19 bases in the middle. CDR3 amino acids: CASSIDGSFLWQGANVLTF. Written as DNA, the CDR3 is TGTGCCAGTAGTATAGACGGGTCTTTCCTCTGGCAGGGGGCCAACGTCCTGACTTTC.

In this sample, this clonotype turned up a few times. The rearrangement links TRBV20-1 to TRBJ2-5, with 9 bases aligning to TRBD2. The J call could be wrong; TRBJ2-7 is a better fit for the DNA end. Germline loops: CDR1 DFQATT, CDR2 SNEGSKA (reference sequence). The CDR3 sequence is 13 residues long. The CDR3 protein is CSASGGRAYEQYF. The CDR3 DNA is TGCAGTGCTAGCGGCGGGAGGGCCTACGAGCAGTACTTC.

The chain joins TRBV10-2 to TRBJ2-7; D gene uncertain. V lost 8 bases, J lost 0 bases, and 14 bases lay in between. The V gene's germline CDR1 is WSHSY and CDR2 SAAADI. The CDR3 has 14 amino acids. CDR3 amino acids: CASGSADYSYEQYF. The DNA of the CDR3 is TGCGCCAGCGGATCGGCCGATTACTCCTACGAGCAGTACTTC.

The CDR3 loop is CASSPRAGRAGELFF. CDR3 coding DNA: TGTGCCAGCAGCCCACGGGCGGGGAGGGCCGGGGAGCTGTTTTTT. This sequence joins TRBV6-5 and TRBJ2-2, with 7 positions matching TRBD2. Germline values: CDR1 MNHEY, CDR2 SVGAGI. V dropped 6 bases and J dropped 6; count of bases not matched to a gene: 10. The CDR3 sequence is 15 residues long.

This clonotype appeared a few times. The J gene is TRBJ2-1, the V gene TRBV3-1; 8 positions agree with TRBD1. CDR1 is LGHDT and CDR2 is YNNKEL in the germline V gene (reference sequence). This CDR3 is 15 amino acids long. The V and J ends lost 4 bases and 7 bases, in that order; junction bases with no gene match: 9. The CDR3 loop is CASSLAPGTGNEQFF. CDR3 nucleotide sequence: TGTGCCAGCAGCCTCGCGCCCGGGACAGGTAATGAGCAGTTCTTC.

The gene calls are TRBV28 and TRBJ2-7; TRBD1 aligns across 7 bases. The CDR3 is 13 residues long. J was trimmed by 0 bases and V by 7 bases; bases with no gene match: 3. In germline, CDR1 is MDHEN, CDR2 SYDVKM. The CDR3 sequence is CASNDRASYEQYF. As DNA, the CDR3 is TGTGCCAGCAACGACAGGGCCTCCTACGAGCAGTACTTC. The full variable domain, rest sourced from reference TRBV28 and TRBJ2-7, is DVKVTQSSRYLVKRTGEKVFLECVQDMDHENMFWYRQDPGLGLRLIYFSYDVKMKEKGDIPEGYSVSREKKERFSLILESASTNQTSMYLCASNDRASYEQYFGPGTRLTVT.

Note on this clonotype: The junction does not match germline at one end; this may be a read error. This chain uses TRBV7-9 with TRBJ1-2, with a tentative D call TRBD1 (5 bases). The CDR3 contains 15 residues. Germline CDR1 is SEHNR and CDR2 is FQNEAQ (reference sequence). In nucleotides, the CDR3 is TGCGCCAGCAGCTTCCCGAGCCTTGACAGCTATGGCTACACCTTC. Translating it yields CASSFPSLDSYGYTF.

DNA for the CDR3: TGCAGCGTTGACCAGTTCGACAGAAACACAGATACGCAGTATTTT. It encodes CSVDQFDRNTDTQYF. This chain joins TRBV29-1 and TRBJ2-3; possibly TRBD1 for D (5 bases). The germline CDR1 and CDR2 sequences are SQVTM and ANQGSEA. V was cut by 3 bases and J by 2 bases, with 15 bases left in between. The CDR3 runs to 15 residues.

The genes are TRBV12-3 or TRBV12-4 and TRBJ2-4; TRBD2 might be the D (6 bases). Trimming cost V 5 bases and J 1 base, with 12 bases left between them. The CDR3 has 15 amino acids. The chain's CDR3 is CASSPAGGAKNIQYF. In nucleotides, the CDR3 is TGTGCCAGCAGTCCAGCGGGCGGGGCCAAAAACATTCAGTACTTC.

The chain uses TRBV7-2 and TRBJ2-4, with D perhaps matching TRBD1 (6 bases). Germline CDR1 reads SGHTA; CDR2 reads FQGNSA. The ends were cut back, 3 bases at V and 6 bases at J, with 15 bases in the middle. The CDR3 length is 15 residues. This chain's CDR3 is CASSFQSGDANIQYF. The CDR3 bases are TGTGCCAGCAGCTTTCAGTCAGGGGATGCAAACATTCAGTACTTC. The full variable domain, with the rest looked up from reference TRBV7-2 and TRBJ2-4, is GAGVSQSPSNKVTEKGKDVELRCDPISGHTALYWYRQSLGQGLEFLIYFQGNSAPDKSGLPSDRFSAERTGGSVSTLTIQRTQQEDSAVYLCASSFQSGDANIQYFGAGTRLSVL.

The chain couples TRBV29-1 to TRBJ1-6; the D is unclear. The CDR3 covers 13 residues. V was shortened by 4 bases and J by 9 bases, with 13 bases between the two germline ends. The germline V gene encodes CDR1 SQVTM and CDR2 ANQGSEA. CDR3 nucleotides: TGCAGCGTTGCGGCGGCGGTTGGTTCACCCCTCCACTTT. Translation: CSVAAAVGSPLHF.

This clonotype has just a few counts. The J gene is TRBJ2-5, the V gene TRBV10-2; D may be TRBD1 or TRBD2 (5 bases each). TRBJ2-7 matches the DNA end more closely, so the J call is doubtful. The CDR3 is 14 amino acids. CDR1 is WSHSY and CDR2 is SAAADI in the germline V gene. The CDR3: CASSESMGENEQYF. The CDR3 bases are TGCGCCAGCAGTGAGTCGATGGGGGAAAACGAGCAGTACTTC.

The chain uses TRBV14 and TRBJ2-5; D unclear. The CDR3 totals 13 residues. Trimming removed 4 bases at V and 2 bases at J, with 8 bases between. Germline V gives CDR1 SGHDN, CDR2 FVKESK. CDR3 protein: CASSRSQQETQYF. CDR3 bases: TGTGCCAGCAGCCGAAGTCAACAAGAGACCCAGTACTTC.

This clonotype was counted only a few times. This chain links TRBV25-1 with TRBJ2-4; 7 nucleotides match TRBD2. The length of the CDR3 is 13 residues. V shed 6 bases and J 7 bases; nucleotides not matched to a gene: 6. The germline V gene has CDR1 MGHDK and CDR2 SYGVNS. CDR3 amino acids: CASRPTSANIQYF. The CDR3, as DNA: TGTGCCAGCAGACCCACTAGCGCGAACATTCAGTACTTC.

This chain connects TRBV20-1 to TRBJ2-5; 9 positions match TRBD1. The DNA end is a closer match to TRBJ2-7, so the J assignment may be wrong. The CDR3 loop spans 14 amino acids. Germline V gene lookup returns CDR1 DFQATT and CDR2 SNEGSKA (reference sequence). The CDR3 is CSGVRDRATYEQYF. The CDR3, as DNA: TGCAGTGGCGTCCGGGACAGGGCGACCTACGAGCAGTACTTC.

The chain links TRBV6-1 to TRBJ2-3; 9 bases match TRBD1. CDR3 length equals 15 residues. V was clipped by 6 bases and J by 4 bases; unmatched bases: 8. Germline CDR1 MNHNS, CDR2 SASEGT. CDR3 sequence: CASRPNRGQADTQYF. CDR3 DNA sequence: TGTGCCAGCAGACCCAACAGGGGGCAAGCAGATACGCAGTATTTT.